This T cell receptor beta chain comes out of a study of blood T cell repertoires in COVID-19. This table comes from immunoSEQ multiplex PCR, and its TCRdb copy is limited to in-frame clones, with some not included. This table holds roughly 360,000 clones, roughly four fifths found once. This clone has at least ten counts. The J segment lost 6 bases and the V segment lost 7 bases, leaving 2 bases of the junction unmatched. Per germline, CDR1 LNHDA and CDR2 SQIVND (reference sequence). The CDR3 has 11 amino acids. The source is a human donor with acute or convalescent COVID-19. The donor label of this sample is uncertain. The sample consisted of peripheral blood. J is TRBJ2-7 and V is TRBV19; TRBD1 aligns across 8 bases. CDR3 residues: CASTGGGEQYF. The DNA of the CDR3 is TGTGCCAGTACAGGGGGCGGCGAGCAGTACTTC.